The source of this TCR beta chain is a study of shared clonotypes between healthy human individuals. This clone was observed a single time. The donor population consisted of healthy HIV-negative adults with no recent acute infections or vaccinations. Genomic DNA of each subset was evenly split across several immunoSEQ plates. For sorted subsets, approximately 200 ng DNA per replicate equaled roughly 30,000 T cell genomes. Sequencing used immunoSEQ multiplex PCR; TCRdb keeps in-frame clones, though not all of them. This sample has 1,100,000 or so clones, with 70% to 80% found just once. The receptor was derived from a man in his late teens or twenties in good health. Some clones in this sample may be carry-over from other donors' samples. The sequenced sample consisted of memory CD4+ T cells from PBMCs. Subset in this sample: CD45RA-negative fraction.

The CDR3 DNA sequence: TGTGCCAGCAGTGGCGTCTCCACCGGGGAGCTGTTTTTT. Translation: CASSGVSTGELFF. The gene calls are TRBV11-3 and TRBJ2-2; D gene ambiguous. Germline loops: CDR1 SGHNT, CDR2 YENEEA. V was shortened by 6 bases and J by 4 bases, with 9 bases between the two germline ends. The CDR3 is made up of 13 amino acids.